The 11 T cell receptor beta chains given below trace back to one sample, sequenced in a study of blood T cell repertoires in COVID-19. Only in-frame clones appear in the TCRdb table, and some are missing; sequencing was by immunoSEQ multiplex PCR. The table includes roughly 280,000 clones, approximately 91% detected once. Sequenced: peripheral blood. These receptors were collected from a man aged 50 or older with acute or convalescent COVID-19.

This chain joins TRBV19 and TRBJ1-6; no clear D. The length of the CDR3 is 15 residues. Germline V gene lookup returns CDR1 LNHDA and CDR2 SQIVND (reference sequence). Trimming left V 4 bases short and J 8 bases short, with 15 bases between. CDR3 coding DNA: TGTGCCAGTAGTACCCTCTCGACGGGTTATTCACCCCTCCACTTT. Residues: CASSTLSTGYSPLHF.

The chain combines TRBV30 with TRBJ1-1, with D hard to call. The CDR3 covers 15 residues. Between the trimmed V and J ends, which lost 2 bases and 0 bases, there was a span of 13 bases. The germline CDR1 and CDR2 sequences are GTSNPN and SVGIG (reference sequence). The CDR3 DNA reads as TGTGCCTGGAGTAAGAGGTGGAACATGAACACTGAAGCTTTCTTT. Amino acids: CAWSKRWNMNTEAFF.

The chain has TRBV7-9 and TRBJ1-4; D may be TRBD1 (5 bases). The CDR3 is 16 residues long. Germline V gene data show CDR1 as SEHNR and CDR2 as FQNEAQ (reference sequence). Trimming removed 2 bases from V and 3 bases from J, with 13 bases in between. CDR3 nucleotide sequence: TGTGCCAGCAGCTTATGGGGCGGGGGGTCTAATGAAAAACTGTTTTTT. Translating gives CASSLWGGGSNEKLFF.

This rearrangement joins TRBV11-2 to TRBJ1-5; D remains unclear. The CDR3 runs to 13 residues. The V end lost 0 bases, the J end lost 9 bases, and 9 bases lay between the germline ends. Per the germline V gene, CDR1 is SGHAT and CDR2 is FQNNGV. The DNA for the CDR3 is TGTGCCAGCAGCTTAGAAGGTGAGGGGCCCCAGCATTTT. It encodes CASSLEGEGPQHF.

V gene TRBV15 combines with J gene TRBJ2-7; TRBD2 might be the D (6 bases). Germline assignment: CDR1 LNHNV and CDR2 YYDKDF (reference sequence). V was pared by 0 bases and J by 2 bases, with 8 bases between. The CDR3 has 14 amino acids. CDR3 DNA sequence: TGTGCCACCAGCAGAGATCGGGGGACCTACGAGCAGTACTTC. Encoded protein: CATSRDRGTYEQYF.

The chain combines TRBV5-8 with TRBJ1-5, with TRBD1 identical over 8 bases. Trimming took 0 bases from V and 3 from J; bases not matched to a gene: 14. Germline V lookup: CDR1 SGHTS, CDR2 YDEGEE. The CDR3 spans 19 residues. The CDR3 DNA sequence: TGTGCCAGCAGCTTGGGAGCCAGGGGGCTTACGCCATTCAATCAGCCCCAGCATTTT. As protein: CASSLGARGLTPFNQPQHF.

The rearrangement joins TRBV7-3 to TRBJ2-7; D gene unclear. Germline CDR1 is SGHTA and CDR2 is FQGTGA. The CDR3 extends over 13 amino acids. Trimming took off 5 bases at V and 5 bases at J, with 13 bases between the two ends. CDR3 nucleotide sequence: TGTGCCAGCAGCCCCCTGACTCCCGACGAGCAGTACTTC. It yields the protein CASSPLTPDEQYF.

The V call is TRBV5-8, the J call TRBJ1-1; D may be TRBD1 (5 bases). Between the trimmed V and J ends, which lost 4 bases and 6 bases, there was a span of 19 bases. The CDR3 runs to 15 residues. CDR1 is SGHTS and CDR2 is YDEGEE in the germline V gene. Here the CDR3 DNA reads TGTGCCAGCAGCGCCGACCGACTAGGGGTTGCTGAAGCTTTCTTT. This sequence encodes CASSADRLGVAEAFF.

V and J are TRBV3-1 (or the pseudogene TRBV3-2) and TRBJ1-1, with D perhaps TRBD1 (6 bases). This CDR3 has 15 amino acids. CDR1 and CDR2 (germline): LGHDT, YNNKEL (reference sequence). Trimming stripped 7 bases from V and 0 bases from J, with 15 bases between. The CDR3 nucleotides are TGTGCCAGCAAGACCGGGACATTCATGAACACTGAAGCTTTCTTT. This gives the protein CASKTGTFMNTEAFF.

The chain combines TRBV18 with TRBJ1-2; 8 bases agree with TRBD1. The V gene's germline CDR1 is KGHSH and CDR2 LQKENI. Losses at the gene ends were 1 base for V and 3 bases for J; bases not matched to a gene: 1. The CDR3 length is 14 residues. In DNA, the CDR3 is TGTGCCAGCTCACCACAGACAGGGGACTATGGCTACACCTTC. Protein product: CASSPQTGDYGYTF.

The CDR3 DNA sequence: TGTGCCAGCAGTGAAGTGGGAGGGTTCGATGAGCAGTTCTTC. Protein sequence: CASSEVGGFDEQFF. This chain uses TRBV2 with TRBJ2-1; 7 bases agree with TRBD2. Germline CDR1 SNHLY, CDR2 FYNNEI. The V segment lost 1 base and the J segment 8 bases; nucleotides outside the gene matches: 5. The CDR3 extends over 14 amino acids. The variable domain in full, with the rest retrieved from reference TRBV2 and TRBJ2-1, is EPEVTQTPSHQVTQMGQEVILRCVPISNHLYFYWYRQILGQKVEFLVSFYNNEISEKSEIFDDQFSVERPDGSNFTLKIRSTKLEDSAMYFCASSEVGGFDEQFFGPGTRLTVL.